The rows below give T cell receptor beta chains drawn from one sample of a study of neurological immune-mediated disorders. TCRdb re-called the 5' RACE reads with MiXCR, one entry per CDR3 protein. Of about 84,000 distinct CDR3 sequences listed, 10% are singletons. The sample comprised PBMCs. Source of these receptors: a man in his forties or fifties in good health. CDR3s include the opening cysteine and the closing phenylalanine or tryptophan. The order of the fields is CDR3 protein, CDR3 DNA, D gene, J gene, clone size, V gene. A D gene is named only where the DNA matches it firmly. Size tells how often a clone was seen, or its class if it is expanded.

CDR3: CASSFPGEDTQYF; DNA: TGCGCCAGCAGCTTTCCGGGGGAAGATACGCAGTATTTT; D: NA; J: TRBJ2-3; size: many; V: TRBV5-1
CDR3: CASSSDRAAWSYEQYF; DNA: TGTGCCAGCAGTTCCGACAGGGCCGCTTGGTCCTACGAGCAGTACTTC; D: TRBD1; J: TRBJ2-7; size: many; V: TRBV12-3/TRBV12-4
CDR3: CSVGTTGFSDEQFF; DNA: TGCAGCGTTGGGACTACAGGTTTTTCAGATGAGCAGTTCTTC; D: NA; J: TRBJ2-1; size: many; V: TRBV29-1
CDR3: CASSGTSGRTVDEQFF; DNA: TGCGCCAGCAGTGGGACTAGCGGGAGAACGGTCGATGAGCAGTTCTTC; D: TRBD2; J: TRBJ2-1; size: many; V: TRBV10-1
CDR3: CASSPPILNTEAFF; DNA: TGTGCCAGCAGTCCCCCGATACTGAACACTGAAGCTTTCTTT; D: NA; J: TRBJ1-1; size: few; V: TRBV12-3/TRBV12-4
CDR3: CATSDNSGGSHNEQFF; DNA: TGTGCCACCAGTGACAATAGCGGGGGTTCCCACAATGAGCAGTTCTTC; D: TRBD2; J: TRBJ2-1; size: many; V: TRBV24-1
CDR3: CASSERGGSNNEQFF; DNA: TGTGCCAGCAGTGAGCGTGGCGGGAGTAATAATGAGCAGTTCTTC; D: TRBD2; J: TRBJ2-1; size: many; V: TRBV2
CDR3: CASTPFSGSNTEAFF; DNA: TGCGCCAGCACCCCCTTTTCGGGGTCGAACACTGAAGCTTTCTTT; D: NA; J: TRBJ1-1; size: many; V: TRBV5-1
CDR3: CSVETRGLGRDGYTF; DNA: TGCAGCGTTGAAACCAGGGGGCTCGGGAGAGATGGCTACACCTTC; D: TRBD1; J: TRBJ1-2; size: many; V: TRBV29-1
CDR3: CSARDREKLFF; DNA: TGCAGCGCGAGGGACAGGGAAAAACTGTTTTTT; D: TRBD1; J: TRBJ1-4; size: many; V: TRBV29-1
CDR3: CASSFGGPQHF; DNA: TGTGCCAGCAGCTTCGGGGGGCCCCAGCATTTT; D: NA; J: TRBJ1-5; size: many; V: TRBV7-2
CDR3: CASASDGCEAFF; DNA: TGTGCCAGCGCCTCGGACGGGTGCGAAGCTTTCTTT; D: NA; J: TRBJ1-1; size: many; V: TRBV6-6
CDR3: CASSLVVQVNTEAFF; DNA: TGTGCCAGCAGCTTGGTCGTACAGGTGAACACTGAAGCTTTCTTT; D: NA; J: TRBJ1-1; size: many; V: TRBV5-6
CDR3: CASSARGGEDTQYF; DNA: TGTGCCAGCAGTGCGCGCGGGGGGGAGGATACGCAGTATTTT; D: TRBD2; J: TRBJ2-3; size: few; V: TRBV6-4
CDR3: CASLRRGDLGADTQYF; DNA: TGTGCCAGTCTACGAAGAGGGGACCTTGGGGCAGATACGCAGTATTTT; D: NA; J: TRBJ2-3; size: few; V: TRBV28
CDR3: CAISEGGGETQYF; DNA: TGTGCCATCAGTGAGGGGGGTGGAGAGACCCAGTACTTC; D: NA; J: TRBJ2-5; size: few; V: TRBV10-3
CDR3: CASTPRGQGGSPLHF; DNA: TGCGCCAGCACCCCTCGGGGACAGGGAGGATCACCCCTCCACTTT; D: TRBD1; J: TRBJ1-6; size: many; V: TRBV5-1
CDR3: CSARDLAGGPAKEQYF; DNA: TGCAGTGCTAGAGATCTGGCAGGGGGCCCTGCTAAGGAGCAGTACTTC; D: TRBD1; J: TRBJ2-7; size: many; V: TRBV20-1
CDR3: CASSLSGWTEAFF; DNA: TGTGCCAGCAGCTTATCGGGATGGACTGAAGCTTTCTTT; D: NA; J: TRBJ1-1; size: many; V: TRBV7-2
CDR3: CASIYDRNTGELFF; DNA: TGTGCCAGCATATACGACAGGAACACCGGGGAGCTGTTTTTT; D: NA; J: TRBJ2-2; size: many; V: TRBV6-2/TRBV6-3
CDR3: CASSQSRRGSRVNTEAFF; DNA: TGTGCCAGCAGCCAATCCCGCAGGGGGTCCAGAGTGAACACTGAAGCTTTCTTT; D: TRBD1; J: TRBJ1-1; size: many; V: TRBV14
CDR3: CASSVTGEGGYNEQFF; DNA: TGCGCCAGCAGTGTAACTGGAGAGGGCGGCTACAATGAGCAGTTCTTC; D: NA; J: TRBJ2-1; size: many; V: TRBV10-2
CDR3: CASSYTGVETQYF; DNA: TGTGCCAGCAGCTATACAGGGGTAGAGACCCAGTACTTC; D: TRBD1; J: TRBJ2-5; size: many; V: TRBV6-6
CDR3: CSARYDINSPLHF; DNA: TGCAGTGCTAGATATGACATTAATTCACCCCTCCACTTT; D: NA; J: TRBJ1-6; size: many; V: TRBV20-1
CDR3: CSARDPQREWYEQYF; DNA: TGCAGTGCTAGAGATCCACAGCGGGAGTGGTACGAGCAGTACTTC; D: TRBD2; J: TRBJ2-7; size: many; V: TRBV20-1
CDR3: CASSYPPGQGPTPLYGYTF; DNA: TGTGCCAGCAGTTACCCCCCCGGACAGGGCCCAACGCCCCTGTATGGCTACACCTTC; D: TRBD1; J: TRBJ1-2; size: many; V: TRBV6-5
CDR3: CASSPTTGGHNEQFF; DNA: TGTGCCAGCAGCCCAACAACAGGGGGCCACAATGAGCAGTTCTTC; D: TRBD1; J: TRBJ2-1; size: many; V: TRBV7-9
CDR3: CSATGFPENTIYF; DNA: TGCAGTGCTACGGGCTTCCCGGAGAACACCATATATTTT; D: NA; J: TRBJ1-3; size: few; V: TRBV20-1
CDR3: CASSLWGGGQETQYF; DNA: TGTGCCAGCAGCTTATGGGGGGGGGGCCAAGAGACCCAGTACTTC; D: TRBD2; J: TRBJ2-5; size: many; V: TRBV7-2
CDR3: CSVSGTAYEQYF; DNA: TGCAGCGTCTCCGGGACAGCTTACGAGCAGTACTTC; D: TRBD1; J: TRBJ2-7; size: many; V: TRBV29-1
CDR3: CASSFMGGGNEQFF; DNA: TGTGCCAGCAGCTTTATGGGGGGGGGCAATGAGCAGTTCTTC; D: TRBD2; J: TRBJ2-1; size: many; V: TRBV7-2